Below, 18 T cell receptor beta chains from the same sample are listed, as sequenced in a study of regulatory T cells in long-lasting Graves disease. Time point defined: newly diagnosed GD, antithyroid drugs for less than 3 months. Generation of the TCR library employed RNA extracted from PBMCs. Library construction for TCR beta used iRepertoire HTBI primers and Arm-PCR of CDR3 regions. TCRdb re-called the multiplex PCR reads with MiXCR, one entry per CDR3 protein. The sample lists about 620,000 distinct CDR3 sequences; approximately 15% were seen once. The same data also contributed to another study, on T cells in Graves' hyperthyroidism and ophthalmopathy.

The material sequenced was peripheral blood mononuclear cells (PBMCs), taken at new diagnosis, from a patient treated with antithyroid drugs. These receptors were collected from a woman between 25 and 40 years old with Graves disease.

This rearrangement joins TRBV20-1 to TRBJ1-6; D gene unclear. Germline loops: CDR1 DFQATT, CDR2 SNEGSKA (reference sequence). The CDR3 consists of 15 residues. V lost 2 bases to trimming and J lost 0 bases, with 8 bases between them. CDR3 residues: CSARWELSYNSPLHF. The CDR3 DNA is TGCAGTGCTAGATGGGAGCTCTCCTATAATTCACCCCTCCACTTT.

V usage is TRBV12-5 and J usage is TRBJ2-3; 12 positions agree with TRBD2. This CDR3 region has 14 residues. The ends lost 6 bases at V and 5 bases at J; junction bases unmatched: 3. CDR1 is LGHNT, CDR2 FRNRAP, per germline. The DNA for the CDR3 is TGTGCTAGTGGACCGGGACTAGCGGGAGATACGCAGTATTTT. It encodes CASGPGLAGDTQYF.

V gene TRBV6-2 or TRBV6-3 combines with J gene TRBJ2-3; tentatively, D is TRBD1 (5 bases). Germline values: CDR1 MNHEY, CDR2 SVGEGT. This CDR3 spans 15 amino acids. Between the trimmed V and J ends, which lost 6 bases and 1 base, there was a span of 14 bases. CDR3 in DNA: TGTGCCAGCAGATCTTCAGGGTTGGGCACAGATACGCAGTATTTT. It encodes CASRSSGLGTDTQYF.

This sequence joins TRBV5-1 and TRBJ2-3; D gene uncertain. Trimming took 4 bases from V and 4 from J, leaving 10 bases between them. This CDR3 spans 13 amino acids. From germline, CDR1 is SGHRS and CDR2 YFSETQ. CDR3 sequence (DNA): TGCGCCAGCAGCCCCGGTTGGTCAGATACGCAGTATTTT. Translation gives CASSPGWSDTQYF.

This clonotype was seen only a few times. This chain links TRBV28 with TRBJ2-7, with 7 bases that match TRBD1. Germline V gives CDR1 MDHEN, CDR2 SYDVKM. The CDR3 totals 15 residues. V lost 5 bases and J lost 3; bases outside the gene matches: 10. CDR3 DNA sequence: TGTGCCAGCAGTACTCCGGGACAGAGTGTCTACGAGCAGTACTTC. Translating gives CASSTPGQSVYEQYF.

This clonotype showed up just once. This chain joins TRBV28 and TRBJ2-7, with D possibly being TRBD1 (5 bases). Trimming removed 4 bases at V and 3 bases at J, with 16 bases between. The CDR3 extends over 15 amino acids. The V gene's germline CDR1 is MDHEN and CDR2 SYDVKM. CDR3 DNA: TGTGCCAGCAGTTCCTCAGGGATGGACCTCTACGAGCAGTACTTC. Residues: CASSSSGMDLYEQYF.

The table lists this clonotype with many counts. V usage is TRBV28 and J usage is TRBJ2-2; no clear D gene. Germline V lookup: CDR1 MDHEN, CDR2 SYDVKM. This CDR3 contains 15 residues. The germline V and J ends were trimmed by 11 bases and 0 bases, with 16 bases remaining between them. CDR3 loop: CAALPTVPNTGELFF. DNA of the CDR3: TGTGCCGCCCTCCCCACGGTCCCGAACACCGGGGAGCTGTTTTTT. The whole variable domain, remainder taken from reference TRBV28 and TRBJ2-2, is DVKVTQSSRYLVKRTGEKVFLECVQDMDHENMFWYRQDPGLGLRLIYFSYDVKMKEKGDIPEGYSVSREKKERFSLILESASTNQTSMYLCAALPTVPNTGELFFGEGSRLTVL.

In its sample, this clonotype was seen many times. The chain is built from TRBV12-3 or TRBV12-4 and TRBJ1-1, with D possibly being TRBD1 (5 bases). Trimming removed 10 bases at V and 1 base at J, with 13 bases between. CDR3 length equals 13 residues. CDR3 DNA: TGTGCCACCCGGAGGGGAGAGAACACTGAAGCTTTCTTT. Encoded protein: CATRRGENTEAFF.

This clonotype was recorded a few times. The V call is TRBV7-9, the J call TRBJ2-2; tentatively, D is TRBD2 (6 bases). The ends were cut back, 5 bases at V and 6 bases at J, with 16 bases in the middle. Germline CDR1 is SEHNR and CDR2 is FQNEAQ (reference sequence). The CDR3 runs 15 residues. CDR3 DNA: TGTGCCAGCAGCCCGAGGAGGGGCGAGGCCGGGGAGCTGTTTTTT. Its protein is CASSPRRGEAGELFF.

CDR3 sequence (DNA): TGTGCCAGCAGTGCTCAGGGACAGATTAATTCACCCCTCCACTTT. Translating gives CASSAQGQINSPLHF. V is TRBV2 and J is TRBJ1-6; 7 bases fit TRBD1. This CDR3 spans 15 amino acids. Losses at the gene ends were 4 bases for V and 6 bases for J; bases not matched to a gene: 6. Germline V gives CDR1 SNHLY, CDR2 FYNNEI.

The table lists this clonotype with a few counts. The chain couples TRBV6-2 or TRBV6-3 to TRBJ2-7; 8 bases agree with TRBD1. Germline CDR1 is MNHEY and CDR2 is SVGEGT. V was pared by 7 bases and J by 2 bases, with 7 bases of the junction left unmatched. This CDR3 is 14 amino acids long. DNA of the CDR3: TGTGCCAGCACCAAGGACAGGGTTACCTACGAGCAGTACTTC. Amino acid sequence: CASTKDRVTYEQYF.

This clonotype was observed a few times. The chain links TRBV2 to TRBJ2-5, with 8 bases identical to TRBD1. V trimming: 6 bases; J trimming: 5 bases; junction bases outside the gene matches: 5. The CDR3 is made up of 13 amino acids. CDR1 is SNHLY, CDR2 FYNNEI, per germline. The CDR3 loop reads CASSQGARETQYF. The CDR3 DNA reads as TGTGCCAGCAGCCAGGGGGCGCGGGAGACCCAGTACTTC.

The chain joins TRBV28 to TRBJ2-7, with 7 bases matching TRBD1. V shed 7 bases, J shed 3 bases, and the junction held 6 bases outside the gene matches. Germline CDR1 and CDR2: MDHEN and SYDVKM. This CDR3 is 13 amino acids long. The CDR3 DNA is TGTGCCAGCAATCGACCAGGGGGCTACGAGCAGTACTTC. This gives the protein CASNRPGGYEQYF.

This chain links TRBV11-2 with TRBJ2-7, with TRBD1 matching over 7 bases. The V gene's germline CDR1 is SGHAT and CDR2 FQNNGV. Trimming removed 5 bases from V and 3 bases from J; junction bases left unmatched: 7. The CDR3 runs to 14 residues. The CDR3 protein is CASSSRTGNYEQYF. CDR3 DNA: TGTGCCAGCAGCAGCAGGACAGGTAACTACGAGCAGTACTTC.

The rearrangement uses TRBV12-3 or TRBV12-4 and TRBJ2-7, with a weak D call TRBD1 (6 bases). V lost 6 bases to trimming and J lost 6 bases, with 12 bases between them. The CDR3 length is 12 residues. The chain's CDR3 is CASRGRGVEQYF. DNA of the CDR3: TGTGCCAGCAGGGGCAGGGGCGTCGAGCAGTACTTC.

Ten or more counts support this clonotype. The chain is built from TRBV2 and TRBJ2-7, with D perhaps being TRBD1 or TRBD2 (6 bases each). CDR3 length: 13 amino acids. Germline CDR1 reads SNHLY; CDR2 reads FYNNEI. Trimming cost V 6 bases and J 6 bases, with 15 bases left between them. In DNA form, the CDR3 reads TGTGCCAGCAGAGGAGGGGGTATTGGCGAGCAGTACTTC. Encoded protein: CASRGGGIGEQYF.

The sample holds a few counts of this clonotype. This sequence joins TRBV19 and TRBJ2-3, with a weak D call TRBD1 (6 bases). This CDR3 contains 15 residues. Trimming shortened V by 5 bases and J by 6 bases, and 18 bases separated the two germline ends. Germline V gene data show CDR1 as LNHDA and CDR2 as SQIVND (reference sequence). In DNA form, the CDR3 reads TGTGCCAGTAGTGCTACCGGGACATCAAGCGATACGCAGTATTTT. Encoded protein: CASSATGTSSDTQYF.

There are many counts of this clonotype. The chain uses TRBV24-1 and TRBJ2-3; 8 positions agree with TRBD1. The J segment lost 5 bases and the V segment lost 4 bases, leaving 7 bases of the junction unmatched. The CDR3 spans 15 residues. Germline V gives CDR1 KGHDR, CDR2 SFDVKD. CDR3 in DNA: TGTGCCACCAGTGAAACCGGACAGGGCGGAGATACGCAGTATTTT. This sequence encodes CATSETGQGGDTQYF.